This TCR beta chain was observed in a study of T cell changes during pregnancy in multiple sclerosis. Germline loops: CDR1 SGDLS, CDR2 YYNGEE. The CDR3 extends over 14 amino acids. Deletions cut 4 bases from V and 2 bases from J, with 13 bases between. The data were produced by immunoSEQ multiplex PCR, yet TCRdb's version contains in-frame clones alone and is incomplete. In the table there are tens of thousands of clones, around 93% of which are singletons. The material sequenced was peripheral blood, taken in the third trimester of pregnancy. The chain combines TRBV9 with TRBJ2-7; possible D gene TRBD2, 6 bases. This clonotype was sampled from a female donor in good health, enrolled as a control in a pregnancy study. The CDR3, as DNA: TGTGCCAGCAGCCCTCGACTAGGAACCTACGAGCAGTACTTC. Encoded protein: CASSPRLGTYEQYF.